This passage covers 9 T cell receptor beta chains from one sample sequenced in a study of shared clonotypes between healthy human individuals (dated by TCRdb to 2018 to 2021). CD8 naive samples were CD45RO-negative cells positively selected for CCR7, giving a CD45RA+CCR7+ population that excluded TemRA cells. The method behind the library was the immunoSEQ multiplex PCR assay. In TCRdb, the immuneACCESS table is reduced to in-frame sequences with V and J assigned. These tables do not hold every clone; where another copy was compared, an unresolved V gene accounts for under half, and the others remain unexplained. The sample records about 2 million clones, roughly 95% of which are singletons. The ten largest account for approximately 1.2% of the sample. Sequences were obtained from naive CD8+ T cells sorted from blood. The cell subset or site label here, explained by the study, means: CD45RA+CCR7+. Receptor source: a man between 18 and 35 years old in good health.

The CDR3 region has the DNA TGTGCCAGCAGCTTGTACGGGACAGGGAACTACGAGCAGTACTTC. Protein: CASSLYGTGNYEQYF. The V call is TRBV5-8, the J call TRBJ2-7; 9 bases map to TRBD1. The CDR3 sequence is 15 residues long. The trim removed 1 base at V and 3 bases at J, leaving 5 bases unmatched. Germline CDR1 and CDR2: SGHTS and YDEGEE. Filled out from reference TRBV5-8 and TRBJ2-7, the complete variable domain reads EAGVTQSPTHLIKTRGQQATLRCSPISGHTSVYWYQQALGLGLQFLLWYDEGEERNRGNFPPRFSGRQFPNYSSELNVNALELEDSALYLCASSLYGTGNYEQYFGPGTRLTVT.

The chain has TRBV27 and TRBJ1-5; the D gene is possibly TRBD1 (5 bases). V dropped 8 bases and J dropped 7 bases, with 21 bases sitting between them. Germline assignment: CDR1 MNHEY and CDR2 SMNVEV (reference sequence). The CDR3 consists of 15 residues. The CDR3 loop is CASGLSGLGTQPQHF. CDR3 nucleotide sequence: TGTGCCAGCGGGCTCTCGGGTCTGGGGACCCAGCCCCAGCATTTT.

This rearrangement joins TRBV6-6 to TRBJ2-2, with 11 bases identical to TRBD1. V lost 8 bases to trimming and J lost 6 bases; unmatched junction nucleotides: 8. The V gene's germline CDR1 is MNHNY and CDR2 SVGAGI (reference sequence). The CDR3 is 15 residues long. The CDR3 DNA reads TGTGCCAGCGATGGCGTGGACAGGGGGCCCGGGGAGCTGTTTTTT. It yields the protein CASDGVDRGPGELFF.

The chain links TRBV10-1 to TRBJ2-1; 13 bases fit TRBD2. Per the germline V gene, CDR1 is WNHNN and CDR2 is SYGVQD (reference sequence). Germline trimming cut 3 bases from V and 7 bases from J; bases unmatched to any gene: 3. The CDR3 extends over 15 amino acids. CDR3 sequence: CASSEGTSGENEQFF. For the CDR3, the DNA is TGCGCCAGCAGTGAAGGGACTAGCGGGGAGAATGAGCAGTTCTTC.

The chain recombines TRBV2 with TRBJ2-6; possible D gene TRBD1, 6 bases. Germline V gene data show CDR1 as SNHLY and CDR2 as FYNNEI. V lost 3 bases, J lost 2 bases, and 11 bases lay in between. The CDR3 loop spans 16 amino acids. CDR3 in DNA: TGTGCCAGCAGTGATTCGACAGGTGCTGGGGCCAACGTCCTGACTTTC. Translating it yields CASSDSTGAGANVLTF.

V gene TRBV6-1 combines with J gene TRBJ1-3, with 7 bases aligning to TRBD1. The junction had 5 bases not matched to a gene; V was cut back by 2 bases and J by 4 bases. Germline lookup yields CDR1 MNHNS and CDR2 SASEGT. This CDR3 spans 15 amino acids. The CDR3 DNA reads TGTGCCAGCAGTGAAAACAGGGGCGAGGGAAACACCATATATTTT. It yields the protein CASSENRGEGNTIYF.

The chain joins TRBV6-6 to TRBJ1-1; D gene ambiguous. The CDR3 contains 13 residues. Germline CDR1 MNHNY, CDR2 SVGAGI (reference sequence). The V end lost 6 bases, the J end lost 0 bases, and 8 bases lay between the germline ends. CDR3 loop: CASRQPMNTEAFF. The CDR3 DNA reads as TGTGCCAGCAGGCAGCCCATGAACACTGAAGCTTTCTTT.

This chain links TRBV28 with TRBJ2-2; D is tentatively TRBD1 or TRBD2 (5 bases each). Trimming took off 0 bases at V and 2 bases at J, with 16 bases between the two ends. CDR1 MDHEN and CDR2 SYDVKM come from the germline V gene. This CDR3 has 18 residues. DNA for the CDR3: TGTGCCAGCAGTTTATGGAGGTTGGGGGATCCAAACACCGGGGAGCTGTTTTTT. Encoded protein: CASSLWRLGDPNTGELFF.

This clone is a singleton in its sample. Other nucleotide sequences in the sample specify the same CDR3. The chain has TRBV5-6 and TRBJ2-5; 9 nucleotides agree with TRBD2. The CDR3 spans 14 residues. Germline CDR1 SGHDT, CDR2 YYEEEE. With 0 bases clipped from V and 5 bases from J, the junction kept 2 bases outside the gene matches. In nucleotides, the CDR3 is TGTGCCAGCAGCTTGGCTCTAGCGGGGGAGACCCAGTACTTC. Amino acid sequence: CASSLALAGETQYF.